This T cell receptor beta chain was recovered during a study of blood T cells in healthy people across ages. Turning to the study itself: Template switching recovered approximately one barcoded beta molecule for every two T cells.

The CDR3 is 15 amino acids. The germline gives CDR1 SNHLY, CDR2 FYNNEI. Trimming took off 0 bases at V and 2 bases at J, with 10 bases between the two ends. The second PCR ran roughly 6 to 11 cycles with a sample-barcoded 5' primer and J-beta primers. One entry per CDR3 protein, called by TCRdb with MiXCR from the 5' RACE reads. Here the sample spans around 790,000 distinct CDR3 sequences, roughly 44% being singletons. In regard to this clonotype: Its antigen is as yet unknown.

Healthy Russian Caucasian donors spanned ages about 6 to 90 years. Study findings and constraints: Lack of knowledge of donor CMV status possibly confounded expanded clonotype changes.

Specimen: blood. This chain links TRBV2 with TRBJ2-5, with D tentatively TRBD2 (5 bases). The sequence came from a man aged 55 to 70 in good health. The CDR3 loop is CASSEAEVPQETQYF. Written as DNA, the CDR3 is TGTGCCAGCAGTGAAGCGGAGGTGCCTCAAGAGACCCAGTACTTC.